The clone carrying this TCR beta chain showed up just a few times. Antigen specificity is unknown. The repertoire was sequenced with immunoSEQ multiplex PCR; TCRdb's copy has only in-frame clones and lacks some. The repertoire holds some 100,000 clones, approximately 89% seen once, with about 5.9% in the top ten. This sample was included in a study of identifying expanded T cells in peripheral blood. Whole-study results and caveats: Variance in clone template counts between approximately 2-week samples significantly increased with total template count across all healthy donors.

The germline V gene encodes CDR1 SEHNR and CDR2 FQNEAQ (reference sequence). The CDR3 totals 12 residues. V lost 3 bases and J lost 8, with 8 bases in between. This chain joins TRBV7-9 and TRBJ2-1; D unresolved. The receptor was derived from a person aged 18-70 years in good health. Sequencing was carried out using blood. CDR3 bases: TGTGCCAGCAGCTTCAGAGGATATGAGCAGTTCTTC. Amino acid sequence: CASSFRGYEQFF.